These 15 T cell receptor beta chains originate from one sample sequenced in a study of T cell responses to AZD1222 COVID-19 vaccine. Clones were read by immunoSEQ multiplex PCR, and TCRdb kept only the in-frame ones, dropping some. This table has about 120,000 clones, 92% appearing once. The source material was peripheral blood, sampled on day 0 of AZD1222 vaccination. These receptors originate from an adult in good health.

CDR3 DNA: TGTGCCAGCAGTTACGGTGGGTTCCAAGAGACCCAGTACTTC. Residues: CASSYGGFQETQYF. This chain uses TRBV6-5 with TRBJ2-5; D is uncertain. V was cut by 2 bases and J by 1 base, with 8 bases left in between. Germline CDR1 reads MNHEY; CDR2 reads SVGAGI. CDR3 length equals 14 residues.

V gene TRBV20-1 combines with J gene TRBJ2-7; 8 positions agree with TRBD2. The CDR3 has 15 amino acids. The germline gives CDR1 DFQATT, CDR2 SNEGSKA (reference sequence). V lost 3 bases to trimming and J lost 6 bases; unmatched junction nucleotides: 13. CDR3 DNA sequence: TGCAGTGCTAGTCGGTTCCAAGAGCGGGAGCTCGAGCAGTACTTC. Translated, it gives CSASRFQERELEQYF.

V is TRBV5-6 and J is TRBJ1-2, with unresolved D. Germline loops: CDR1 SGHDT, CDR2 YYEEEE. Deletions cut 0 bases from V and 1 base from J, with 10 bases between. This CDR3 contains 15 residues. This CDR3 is CASSLAGHLNYGYTF. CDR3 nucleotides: TGTGCCAGCAGCTTGGCCGGTCACCTTAACTATGGCTACACCTTC.

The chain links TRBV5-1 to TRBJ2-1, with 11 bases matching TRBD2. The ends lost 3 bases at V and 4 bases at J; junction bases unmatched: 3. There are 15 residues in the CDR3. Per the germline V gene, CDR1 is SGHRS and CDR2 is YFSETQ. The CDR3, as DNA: TGCGCCAGCAGCTCGGGACTAGCGGTATACAATGAGCAGTTCTTC. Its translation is CASSSGLAVYNEQFF.

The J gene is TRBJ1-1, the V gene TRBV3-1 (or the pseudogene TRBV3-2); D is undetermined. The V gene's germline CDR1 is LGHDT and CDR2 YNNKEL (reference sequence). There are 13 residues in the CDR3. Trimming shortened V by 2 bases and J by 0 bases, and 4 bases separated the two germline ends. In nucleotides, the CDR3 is TGTGCCAGCAGCCAACAGGTGAACACTGAAGCTTTCTTT. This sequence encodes CASSQQVNTEAFF.

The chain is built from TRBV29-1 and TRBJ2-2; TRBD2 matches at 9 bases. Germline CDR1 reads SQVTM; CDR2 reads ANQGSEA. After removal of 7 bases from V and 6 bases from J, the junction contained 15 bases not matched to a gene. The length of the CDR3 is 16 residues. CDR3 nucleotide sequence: TGCAGCGCCTTTAGCGGGAGCTCAGTCACCGCCGGGGAGCTGTTTTTT. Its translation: CSAFSGSSVTAGELFF.

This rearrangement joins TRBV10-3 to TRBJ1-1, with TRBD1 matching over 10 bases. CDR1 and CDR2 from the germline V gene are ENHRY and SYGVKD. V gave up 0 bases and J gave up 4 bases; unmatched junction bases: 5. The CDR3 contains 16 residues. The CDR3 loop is CAISESGQGTGTEAFF. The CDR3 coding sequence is TGTGCCATCAGTGAGTCGGGACAGGGGACAGGCACTGAAGCTTTCTTT.

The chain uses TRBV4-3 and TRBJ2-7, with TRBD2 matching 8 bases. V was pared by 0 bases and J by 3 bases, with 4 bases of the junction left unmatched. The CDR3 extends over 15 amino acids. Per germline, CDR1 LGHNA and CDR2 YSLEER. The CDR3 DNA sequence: TGCGCCAGCAGCCAAGAAGGGACTAGTCTCTACGAGCAGTACTTC. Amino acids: CASSQEGTSLYEQYF.

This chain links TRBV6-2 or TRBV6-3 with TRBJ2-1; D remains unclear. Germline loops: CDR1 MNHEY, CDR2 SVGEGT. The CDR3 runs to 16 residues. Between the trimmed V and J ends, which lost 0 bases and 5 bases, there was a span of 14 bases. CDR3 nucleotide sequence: TGTGCCAGCAGTTACTCCCCCGGCCGAGGAGACAATGAGCAGTTCTTC. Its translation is CASSYSPGRGDNEQFF.

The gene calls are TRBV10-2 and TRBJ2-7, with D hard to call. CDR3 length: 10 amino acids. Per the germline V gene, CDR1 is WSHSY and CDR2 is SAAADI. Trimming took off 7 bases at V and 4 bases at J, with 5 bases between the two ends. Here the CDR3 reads CASNLYEQYF. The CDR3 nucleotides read TGCGCCAGCAACTTATACGAGCAGTACTTC.

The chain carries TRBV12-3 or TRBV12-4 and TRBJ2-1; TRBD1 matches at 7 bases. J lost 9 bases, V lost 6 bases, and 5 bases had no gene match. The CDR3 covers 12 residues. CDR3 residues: CASSRDRVEQFF. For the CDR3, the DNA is TGTGCCAGCAGCCGCGACAGGGTTGAGCAGTTCTTC.

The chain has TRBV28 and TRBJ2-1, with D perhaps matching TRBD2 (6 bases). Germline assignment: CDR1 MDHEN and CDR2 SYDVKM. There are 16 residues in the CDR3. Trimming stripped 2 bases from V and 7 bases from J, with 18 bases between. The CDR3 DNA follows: TGTGCCAGCAGTTTAGGTGGGGACTTTATGAGGAATGAGCAGTTCTTC. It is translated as CASSLGGDFMRNEQFF.

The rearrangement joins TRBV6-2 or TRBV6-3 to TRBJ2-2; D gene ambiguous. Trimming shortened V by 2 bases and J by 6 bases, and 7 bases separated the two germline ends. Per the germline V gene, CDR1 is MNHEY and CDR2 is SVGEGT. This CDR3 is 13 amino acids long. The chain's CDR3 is CASSYLGPGELFF. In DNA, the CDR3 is TGTGCCAGCAGTTACCTAGGCCCCGGGGAGCTGTTTTTT.

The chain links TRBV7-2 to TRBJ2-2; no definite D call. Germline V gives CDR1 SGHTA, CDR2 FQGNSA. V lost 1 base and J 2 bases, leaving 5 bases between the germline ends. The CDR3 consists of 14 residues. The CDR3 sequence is CASSLGLNTGELFF. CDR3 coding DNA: TGTGCCAGCAGCTTAGGGCTCAACACCGGGGAGCTGTTTTTT.

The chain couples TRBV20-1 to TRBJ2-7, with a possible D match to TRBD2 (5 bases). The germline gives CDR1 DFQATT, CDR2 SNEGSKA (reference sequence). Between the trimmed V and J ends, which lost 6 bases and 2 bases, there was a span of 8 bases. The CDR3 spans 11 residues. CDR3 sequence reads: CSAEGTYEQYF. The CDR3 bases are TGCAGTGCCGAGGGCACCTACGAGCAGTACTTC.